Following are 27 T cell receptor beta chains from one sample sequenced in a study of beta chain features in type 1 diabetes. Findings and limits, study-wide: Across all four CD4+ subsets, people with type 1 diabetes showed modestly shorter TCRB CDR3s.

What was sequenced were expressed TCRB transcripts, since all of the isolated RNA had been reverse transcribed. Profiled with immunoSEQ multiplex PCR; TCRdb holds only in-frame clones, not every one. The sample gives 120,000 to 150,000 clones, approximately 13% of which show up once; under 1.5% is in the top ten. No antigen has been identified for these receptors. The sequenced material came from central memory CD4+ T cells from blood. The receptors originated from a man in his late teens or twenties with type 1 diabetes.

This clone has only a few counts. V usage is TRBV29-1 and J usage is TRBJ2-1; weak D call: TRBD2 (7 bases). V lost 6 bases and J lost 5, with 17 bases in between. This CDR3 has 14 amino acids. The germline gives CDR1 SQVTM, CDR2 ANQGSEA. As DNA, the CDR3 is TGCAGCGTCCTCGGCCGGGGGGCGGACAATGAGCAGTTCTTC. It specifies CSVLGRGADNEQFF.

This clone has just a few counts. The V call is TRBV6-1, the J call TRBJ2-1, with TRBD1 as a possible D gene (6 bases). Germline V CDR1 and CDR2: MNHNS, SASEGT. V lost 3 bases and J lost 10, with 13 bases in between. The CDR3 consists of 13 residues. CDR3 region: CASSEGVGAEQFF. In nucleotides, the CDR3 is TGTGCCAGCAGTGAGGGAGTGGGGGCCGAGCAGTTCTTC.

This chain connects TRBV4-1 to TRBJ1-5, with 8 bases aligning to TRBD1. This CDR3 region has 15 residues. CDR1 and CDR2 from the germline V gene are MGHRA and YSYEKL. V lost 5 bases and J lost 3; bases outside the gene matches: 6. The CDR3 region has the DNA TGCGCCAGCAGCGGTACAGGGGGACTCAATCAGCCCCAGCATTTT. Amino acid sequence: CASSGTGGLNQPQHF.

V usage is TRBV11-3 and J usage is TRBJ2-3, with 7 nucleotides matching TRBD2. V lost 5 bases to trimming and J lost 0 bases; unmatched junction nucleotides: 8. The CDR3 is made up of 16 amino acids. Germline lookup yields CDR1 SGHNT and CDR2 YENEEA. In DNA form, the CDR3 reads TGTGCCAGCAGCCTCCTAGCGGTTGTTAGCACAGATACGCAGTATTTT. As protein: CASSLLAVVSTDTQYF.

This clone came up a few times. The chain employs TRBV6-1 and TRBJ1-5, with TRBD1 identical over 7 bases. Germline V gene data show CDR1 as MNHNS and CDR2 as SASEGT. There are 14 residues in the CDR3. V gave up 1 base and J gave up 5 bases; unmatched junction bases: 2. The CDR3 is CASSEVTGDQPQHF. CDR3 coding DNA: TGTGCCAGCAGTGAAGTCACAGGGGATCAGCCCCAGCATTTT.

The chain couples TRBV7-2 to TRBJ2-7, with D unresolved. Looked up from germline, CDR1 is SGHTA and CDR2 is FQGNSA. Trimming took off 0 bases at V and 3 bases at J, with 6 bases between the two ends. The CDR3 is made up of 13 amino acids. CDR3 in DNA: TGTGCCAGCAGCTTAGCGGGCGGCTACGAGCAGTACTTC. Its protein product is CASSLAGGYEQYF. The entire variable domain, with the rest obtained from reference TRBV7-2 and TRBJ2-7, is as follows: GAGVSQSPSNKVTEKGKDVELRCDPISGHTALYWYRQSLGQGLEFLIYFQGNSAPDKSGLPSDRFSAERTGGSVSTLTIQRTQQEDSAVYLCASSLAGGYEQYFGPGTRLTVT.

This clone appeared a few times. The chain links TRBV19 to TRBJ2-5, with no clear D. V was shortened by 3 bases and J by 5 bases, with 16 bases between the two germline ends. The germline V gene encodes CDR1 LNHDA and CDR2 SQIVND (reference sequence). The CDR3 runs 15 residues. The CDR3 reads CASSMVYLGGETQYF. In DNA, the CDR3 is TGTGCCAGTAGTATGGTCTATTTGGGTGGGGAGACCCAGTACTTC.

The chain uses TRBV10-3 and TRBJ1-2; D might be TRBD1 (5 bases). The V gene lost 11 bases and the J gene lost 8 bases, with 18 bases spanning the gap. CDR1 is ENHRY and CDR2 is SYGVKD in the germline V gene. The CDR3 is 12 amino acids. CDR3 region: CAAWGEGGGYTF. CDR3 nucleotide sequence: TGTGCCGCCTGGGGCGAGGGCGGGGGCTACACCTTC.

This clone showed up just a few times. This sequence joins TRBV10-1 and TRBJ2-1, with a possible D match to TRBD1 (5 bases). The V and J ends lost 5 bases and 4 bases respectively, with 9 bases between them. Germline V lookup: CDR1 WNHNN, CDR2 SYGVQD (reference sequence). This CDR3 is 13 amino acids long. CDR3 sequence: CASSRQGYNEQFF. CDR3 bases: TGCGCCAGCAGTCGCCAGGGTTACAATGAGCAGTTCTTC.

The V and J genes are TRBV28 and TRBJ1-3; no firm D call. Looked up from germline, CDR1 is MDHEN and CDR2 is SYDVKM. There are 12 residues in the CDR3. For the CDR3, the DNA is TGTGCATCCGGTCCAACTGGAAACACCATATATTTT. Protein: CASGPTGNTIYF.

The chain couples TRBV28 to TRBJ1-2; tentative D call: TRBD1 (5 bases). V was clipped by 4 bases and J by 5 bases, with 17 bases between them. This CDR3 is built from 15 residues. CDR1 MDHEN and CDR2 SYDVKM come from the germline V gene. CDR3 nucleotides: TGTGCCAGCAGTTCCTCGGACACGGTTTTGTATGGCTACACCTTC. This gives the protein CASSSSDTVLYGYTF.

This chain joins TRBV7-8 and TRBJ1-1; D may be TRBD1 (5 bases). Trimming took 1 base from V and 4 from J, leaving 10 bases between them. Germline CDR1 and CDR2: SGHVS and FQNEAQ. This CDR3 is 14 amino acids long. CDR3 coding DNA: TGTGCCAGCAGCTTAGAGGCGGGACCCACTGAAGCTTTCTTT. Amino acid sequence: CASSLEAGPTEAFF.

This clone showed up just a few times. The chain employs TRBV7-8 and TRBJ1-1; unclear D gene. The CDR3 spans 13 residues. CDR1 and CDR2 (germline): SGHVS, FQNEAQ. V was clipped by 1 base and J by 1 base, with 4 bases between them. CDR3 sequence: CASSLGENTEAFF. The DNA of the CDR3 is TGTGCCAGCAGCTTAGGGGAGAACACTGAAGCTTTCTTT.

In its sample, this clone was seen a few times. The chain is built from TRBV6-1 and TRBJ2-1; the D is unclear. Per germline, CDR1 MNHNS and CDR2 SASEGT. This CDR3 contains 15 residues. V shed 6 bases and J shed 0 bases, with 12 bases lying between them. CDR3 residues: CASSLLVSSYNEQFF. DNA of the CDR3: TGTGCCAGCAGCCTCTTAGTTAGCTCCTACAATGAGCAGTTCTTC.

The sample holds a few counts of this clone. The V and J genes are TRBV13 and TRBJ2-4; TRBD2 aligns across 10 bases. This CDR3 contains 15 residues. Germline V gene sequence: CDR1 PRHDT, CDR2 FYEKMQ (reference sequence). V lost 5 bases to trimming and J lost 1 base; unmatched junction nucleotides: 2. The CDR3 DNA reads as TGTGCCAGCAGCAGTAGCGGGGGGGCCAAAAACATTCAGTACTTC. Translated, it gives CASSSSGGAKNIQYF.

The chain has TRBV6-5 and TRBJ2-1; 9 bases fit TRBD1. This CDR3 contains 15 residues. Germline assignment: CDR1 MNHEY and CDR2 SVGAGI. V trimming: 5 bases; J trimming: 8 bases; junction bases outside the gene matches: 10. The CDR3 sequence: CASSRGQGQGDEQFF. The CDR3 DNA reads TGTGCCAGCAGTCGGGGACAGGGACAAGGGGATGAGCAGTTCTTC.

The chain recombines TRBV5-1 with TRBJ2-2, with D possibly being TRBD1 or TRBD2 (5 bases each). With 1 base removed from V and 0 bases from J, the gap between germline ends came to 13 bases. Per the germline V gene, CDR1 is SGHRS and CDR2 is YFSETQ. The CDR3 spans 17 residues. CDR3 protein: CASSLMFQGANTGELFF. As DNA, the CDR3 is TGCGCCAGCAGCTTGATGTTCCAGGGAGCGAACACCGGGGAGCTGTTTTTT. Filled out from reference TRBV5-1 and TRBJ2-2, the complete variable domain reads KAGVTQTPRYLIKTRGQQVTLSCSPISGHRSVSWYQQTPGQGLQFLFEYFSETQRNKGNFPGRFSGRQFSNSRSEMNVSTLELGDSALYLCASSLMFQGANTGELFFGEGSRLTVL.

This clone came up a few times. V usage is TRBV6-1 and J usage is TRBJ1-5; D may be TRBD1 (5 bases). This CDR3 spans 15 amino acids. V was pared by 1 base and J by 4 bases, with 11 bases between. Looked up from germline, CDR1 is MNHNS and CDR2 is SASEGT. CDR3: CASSEVITGNQPQHF. As DNA, the CDR3 is TGTGCCAGCAGTGAAGTTATCACAGGAAATCAGCCCCAGCATTTT.

In this sample, this clone turned up a few times. This chain uses TRBV6-5 with TRBJ1-1, with D perhaps TRBD1 (5 bases). From germline, CDR1 is MNHEY and CDR2 SVGAGI. The CDR3 is 15 residues long. V was cut by 5 bases and J by 0 bases, with 13 bases left in between. In DNA, the CDR3 is TGTGCCAGCAGTCCAACGGGGCATCTGAACACTGAAGCTTTCTTT. It yields the protein CASSPTGHLNTEAFF.

The chain uses TRBV6-6 and TRBJ2-3; 9 nucleotides match TRBD2. Germline loops: CDR1 MNHNY, CDR2 SVGAGI (reference sequence). The J segment lost 1 base and the V segment lost 6 bases, leaving 5 bases of the junction unmatched. The length of the CDR3 is 15 residues. The CDR3 nucleotides are TGTGCCAGCAGGCGCGGGGGGGCCGGCACAGATACGCAGTATTTT. Its protein is CASRRGGAGTDTQYF.

The CDR3 DNA reads TGTGCCAGCAGACCGACAGGGGGTAATGGCTACACCTTC. Amino acid sequence: CASRPTGGNGYTF. This rearrangement joins TRBV7-2 to TRBJ1-2; 9 positions agree with TRBD1. In germline, CDR1 is SGHTA, CDR2 FQGNSA. The CDR3 consists of 13 residues. V was pared by 6 bases and J by 6 bases, with 5 bases of the junction left unmatched.

The chain links TRBV25-1 to TRBJ1-1; D is perhaps TRBD1 (5 bases). The CDR3 is 14 residues long. Germline lookup yields CDR1 MGHDK and CDR2 SYGVNS. The ends were cut back, 6 bases at V and 4 bases at J, with 15 bases in the middle. The CDR3 here is CASSFFGTGTEAFF. In DNA form, the CDR3 reads TGTGCCAGCAGCTTCTTCGGGACGGGCACTGAAGCTTTCTTT.

The chain recombines TRBV15 with TRBJ2-2; 7 nucleotides agree with TRBD1. Germline V CDR1 and CDR2: LNHNV, YYDKDF (reference sequence). The CDR3 totals 16 residues. V lost 5 bases and J lost 1; bases outside the gene matches: 7. CDR3 nucleotide sequence: TGTGCCACCAGCGCGAGGGACAGCCAGAACACCGGGGAGCTGTTTTTT. Residues: CATSARDSQNTGELFF.

The CDR3 bases are TGCAGTGCGCGGACTGAACGAAGCTACACCTTC. It encodes CSARTERSYTF. The chain links TRBV20-1 to TRBJ1-2, with D hard to call. The germline V and J ends were trimmed by 6 bases and 9 bases, with 14 bases remaining between them. From germline, CDR1 is DFQATT and CDR2 SNEGSKA (reference sequence). The CDR3 runs 11 residues.

The V and J genes are TRBV7-7 and TRBJ1-1; TRBD1 is a possible D gene (5 bases). CDR1 is SSHAT and CDR2 is FNYEAQ in the germline V gene (reference sequence). CDR3 length equals 15 residues. V lost 3 bases and J lost 3, with 14 bases in between. Here the CDR3 DNA reads TGTGCCAGCAGCTTCCGGGGGAGGAAGCACACTGAAGCTTTCTTT. Translating gives CASSFRGRKHTEAFF.

The gene calls are TRBV5-1 and TRBJ2-3; 11 positions agree with TRBD2. The CDR3 has 14 amino acids. Germline assignment: CDR1 SGHRS and CDR2 YFSETQ. Trimming removed 4 bases from V and 6 bases from J; junction bases left unmatched: 4. Here the CDR3 reads CASSDGTSGDTQYF. DNA of the CDR3: TGCGCCAGCAGCGATGGGACTAGCGGCGATACGCAGTATTTT. The full variable domain, rest sourced from reference TRBV5-1 and TRBJ2-3, is KAGVTQTPRYLIKTRGQQVTLSCSPISGHRSVSWYQQTPGQGLQFLFEYFSETQRNKGNFPGRFSGRQFSNSRSEMNVSTLELGDSALYLCASSDGTSGDTQYFGPGTRLTVL.

J is TRBJ2-6 and V is TRBV5-4; TRBD1 or TRBD2 may be the D gene (5 bases each). V was trimmed by 6 bases and J by 3 bases, leaving 19 bases between them. The CDR3 runs 17 residues. Germline loops: CDR1 SGHNT, CDR2 YYREEE (reference sequence). CDR3 residues: CASTLFGTVVGANVLTF. In nucleotides, the CDR3 is TGTGCCAGCACCCTCTTCGGGACGGTTGTTGGGGCCAACGTCCTGACTTTC.